This record covers a single TCR beta chain. The count of this clonotype is one. This receptor's antigen is unknown. The sample holds no much larger clone one base away, and base qualities are not on file. V drops 1 base and J drops 2 bases, leaving 9 bases in between. The CDR3 runs 15 residues from the cysteine to the phenylalanine. The CDR3 DNA has 45 bases and is translated from base 1. Based on the germline V gene, the CDR1 and CDR2 sequences are LGHNA and YNFKEQ. The roughly 37 donors, aged about 6 to 95 years, were systemically healthy Caucasian individuals from Russia. Approximately 9 milliliters of peripheral blood were collected from each donor into EDTA-treated Vacutainer tubes. Ficoll-Paque density-gradient centrifugation was used to isolate PBMCs, with at least 6.5 million per sample. Total RNA was extracted from PBMCs with Trizol reagent, with at least 5 micrograms obtained per sample. For every donor, an aliquot of PBMCs went through flow cytometry to measure the percentages of naive CD45RAhigh/CD27high T cells.

This entry is derived from a study of blood T cells in healthy people across ages (dated by TCRdb to 2015 to 2017). As for the study more broadly: In model experiments, template switching captured about one uniquely barcoded TCR beta cDNA molecule for every two T cells. To avoid experimental bias, donors of different ages were spread randomly across the sequencing lanes. The donors were divided into four age groups: young (average around 15 years), middle-aged (approximately 39), aged (roughly 66) and long-lived (about 90). Using the same blood draw, the study looked at two additional independent replicas of 1 million unique cDNA reads for two donors, one aged 18 to 30 and the other aged 80 or older. The study measured age-related changes in TCR beta repertoire diversity using deep sequencing normalized with unique cDNA molecular identifiers. Broad study findings and their caveats: Observed TCR beta diversity per million T cells fell roughly linearly with age, and a significant reduction was already apparent by age around 40. The CMV infection status of donors was not known, potentially confounding age-related changes in expanded clonotypes. Total diversity estimates from one million sequenced T cells were considered lower bounds and underestimates. Conclusive comparison of naive and antigen-experienced compartments was prevented by the profiling of bulk unsorted PBMCs. Compared with the aged group, the long-lived group had more naive CD4+ T cells, fewer expanded clones and increased TCR diversity, a pattern suggesting age selection. The percentage of naive T cells measured by flow cytometry correlated strongly with observed TCR beta diversity.

The receptor library was made with 5' RACE. These reads were obtained on an Illumina HiSeq 2500. The second PCR ran for roughly 6 to 11 cycles and used a J-beta primer mix along with a sample-barcoded 5' primer. A template-switch 5' adaptor carrying 12 random nucleotides introduced a unique molecular identifier onto each TCR beta cDNA molecule. At least 2.5 million CDR3-containing paired-end reads were obtained from each sample. All of the RNA was converted into first-strand cDNA using the Mint cDNA synthesis kit, with a TRBC-specific oligonucleotide serving as the primer. After uracil-DNA glycosylase treatment, a first 18-cycle PCR used universal primers M1SS and BC2_uni_R on all cDNA. Processing in the source paper ran as follows. Each sample was normalized by randomly selecting 1 million high-quality reads, each carrying a distinct molecular identifier. Instead of being binned into consensus sequences, reads with shared molecular identifiers were discarded. MiTCR, set to a Q25 quality threshold and the strictest error-elimination algorithm, was used for CDR3 identification, clonotype clustering and error correction. A nonparametric unseen species model with Euler transformation was used to estimate lower-bound total TCR beta diversity. The public reads were quality trimmed at Q25 with fastp and then assembled into clones with MiXCR by TCRdb, keeping productive beta chains. Each entry is one CDR3 protein sequence, shown with its most common DNA and genes. The V and J calls reflect TCRdb's pipeline rather than the authors' work. In all, the sample holds about 1.4 million distinct CDR3 sequences, and 59% of those were seen once. Jointly, the top ten make up 5.5% to 8% of the sample.

Recombination joined TRBV4-2 with TRBJ1-5; TRBD1 is perhaps the D gene, given 5 matching bases. What was sequenced was blood. The sequence derives from a man aged 18 to 35 in good health. The sequenced DNA is TGTGCCAGCAGCCAAGGGGGAGGGGGCAATCAGCCCCAGCATTTT. It translates as CASSQGGGGNQPQHF.